The 10 T cell receptor beta chains in this list originate from one sample, sequenced in a study of T cells after posttransplantation cyclophosphamide. Some clones are missing from TCRdb's copy, which holds only in-frame ones; the method was immunoSEQ multiplex PCR. This table holds 6,700 or so clones, approximately 82% found once. Cyclophosphamide on days +3 and +4 followed busulfan-fludarabine conditioning and a marrow graft. This specimen was CD8+ T cells sorted from PBMCs, taken 1404 days after allogeneic stem cell transplant with posttransplant cyclophosphamide. These receptors were obtained from a female patient aged 50-59 years who received an allogeneic stem cell transplant from a related donor, was CMV-positive, and had no GVHD. Some of the T cells might come from the graft donor.

The chain has TRBV27 and TRBJ2-5, with 8 bases that match TRBD2. V dropped 8 bases and J dropped 5; count of bases not matched to a gene: 13. CDR1 is MNHEY, CDR2 SMNVEV, per germline (reference sequence). The CDR3 has 15 residues. Here the CDR3 reads CASRASFSGVETQYF. The CDR3 DNA sequence: TGTGCCAGCCGGGCCTCCTTTAGCGGGGTGGAGACCCAGTACTTC.

This clone was found once. The chain uses TRBV7-9 and TRBJ2-7, with 10 nucleotides matching TRBD2. V was clipped by 5 bases and J by 4 bases; unmatched bases: 8. CDR1 and CDR2 (germline): SEHNR, FQNEAQ (reference sequence). CDR3 size: 15 residues. The CDR3 reads CASSQTASGSYEQYF. In nucleotides, the CDR3 is TGTGCCAGCAGCCAGACAGCTAGCGGGAGTTACGAGCAGTACTTC.

The chain carries TRBV6-5 and TRBJ1-1; D remains ambiguous. The CDR3 has 14 residues. Germline assignment: CDR1 MNHEY and CDR2 SVGAGI. Trimming stripped 7 bases from V and 0 bases from J, with 12 bases between. DNA for the CDR3: TGTGCCAGCACCCCGGGGAGCATGAACACTGAAGCTTTCTTT. Translating it yields CASTPGSMNTEAFF.

The chain joins TRBV11-2 to TRBJ2-5, with TRBD2 identical over 13 bases. The trim removed 2 bases at V and 4 bases at J, leaving 7 bases unmatched. The length of the CDR3 is 17 residues. Germline V gives CDR1 SGHAT, CDR2 FQNNGV. CDR3 loop: CASSLWTSGRGGETQYF. CDR3 sequence (DNA): TGTGCCAGCAGCTTATGGACTAGCGGGAGAGGGGGAGAGACCCAGTACTTC.

By proportion, this clone is large. The chain recombines TRBV27 with TRBJ1-2; D gene unclear. Trimming removed 7 bases at V and 4 bases at J, with 16 bases between. The CDR3 runs 14 residues. Germline V gene data show CDR1 as MNHEY and CDR2 as SMNVEV (reference sequence). The CDR3 nucleotides are TGTGCCAGCACCTTAGCGGGTGGCTCCTATGGCTACACCTTC. Its translation is CASTLAGGSYGYTF.

The V gene is TRBV27, the J gene TRBJ1-4; possibly TRBD1 for D (5 bases). Trimming pared 6 bases from V and 6 bases from J, leaving 17 bases between. Germline V gene data show CDR1 as MNHEY and CDR2 as SMNVEV (reference sequence). This CDR3 region has 15 residues. The CDR3 sequence is CASSPLWGDDEKLFF. The CDR3 region has the DNA TGTGCCAGCAGCCCCCTGTGGGGCGACGATGAAAAACTGTTTTTT. The full variable domain, with the rest looked up from reference TRBV27 and TRBJ1-4, is EAQVTQNPRYLITVTGKKLTVTCSQNMNHEYMSWYRQDPGLGLRQIYYSMNVEVTDKGDVPEGYKVSRKEKRNFPLILESPSPNQTSLYFCASSPLWGDDEKLFFGSGTQLSVL.

V usage is TRBV20-1 and J usage is TRBJ2-1, with unresolved D. Per germline, CDR1 DFQATT and CDR2 SNEGSKA (reference sequence). The V gene lost 2 bases and the J gene lost 8 bases, with 7 bases spanning the gap. The CDR3 covers 11 residues. The CDR3 spells CSARSFDEQFF. The CDR3 nucleotides are TGCAGTGCTAGATCCTTTGATGAGCAGTTCTTC.

The rearrangement uses TRBV27 and TRBJ1-2, with 7 nucleotides matching TRBD1. V lost 10 bases, J lost 2 bases, and 4 bases stayed unmatched. CDR3 length: 12 amino acids. The germline V gene has CDR1 MNHEY and CDR2 SMNVEV (reference sequence). The CDR3 DNA reads as TGTGCCACCGGGACAGCCAACTATGGCTACACCTTC. Its translation is CATGTANYGYTF.

The J gene is TRBJ2-3, the V gene TRBV7-8; no definite D call. Trimming shortened V by 1 base and J by 3 bases, and 8 bases separated the two germline ends. The CDR3 totals 14 residues. The germline CDR1 and CDR2 sequences are SGHVS and FQNEAQ. The CDR3 DNA reads TGTGCCAGCAGCTTAGTTAGCAGTACAGATACGCAGTATTTT. Amino acids: CASSLVSSTDTQYF.

The chain has TRBV19 and TRBJ2-1; a possible D gene is TRBD1 (5 bases). CDR1 and CDR2 (germline): LNHDA, SQIVND (reference sequence). The CDR3 extends over 16 amino acids. Trimming shortened V by 3 bases and J by 2 bases, and 14 bases separated the two germline ends. This CDR3 reads CASSIVGRVAYNEQFF. CDR3 sequence (DNA): TGTGCCAGTAGTATTGTTGGCAGGGTGGCCTACAATGAGCAGTTCTTC.